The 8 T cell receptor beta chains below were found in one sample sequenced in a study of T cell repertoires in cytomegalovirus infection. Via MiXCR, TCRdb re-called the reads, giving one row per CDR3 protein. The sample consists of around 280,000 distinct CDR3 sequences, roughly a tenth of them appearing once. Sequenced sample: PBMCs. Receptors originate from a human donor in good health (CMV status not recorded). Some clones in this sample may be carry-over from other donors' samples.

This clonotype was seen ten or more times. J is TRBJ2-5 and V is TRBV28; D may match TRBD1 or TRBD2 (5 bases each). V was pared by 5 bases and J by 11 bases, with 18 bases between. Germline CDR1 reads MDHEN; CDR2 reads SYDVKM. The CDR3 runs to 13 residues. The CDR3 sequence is CASSESGPFKQYF. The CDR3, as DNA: TGTGCCAGCAGTGAGTCGGGACCCTTTAAACAGTACTTC.

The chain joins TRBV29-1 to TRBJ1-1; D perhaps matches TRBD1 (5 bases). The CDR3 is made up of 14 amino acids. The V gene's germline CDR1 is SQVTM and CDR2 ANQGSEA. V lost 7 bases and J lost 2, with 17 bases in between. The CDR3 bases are TGCAGCGCGGGACCACCCCAGAAAAACACTGAAGCTTTCTTT. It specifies CSAGPPQKNTEAFF.

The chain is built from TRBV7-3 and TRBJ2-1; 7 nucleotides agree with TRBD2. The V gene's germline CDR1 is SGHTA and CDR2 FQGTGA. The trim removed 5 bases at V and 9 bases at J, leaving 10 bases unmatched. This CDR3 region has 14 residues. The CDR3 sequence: CASSPYPGGGEQFF. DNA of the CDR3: TGTGCCAGCAGCCCTTACCCGGGGGGAGGTGAGCAGTTCTTC.

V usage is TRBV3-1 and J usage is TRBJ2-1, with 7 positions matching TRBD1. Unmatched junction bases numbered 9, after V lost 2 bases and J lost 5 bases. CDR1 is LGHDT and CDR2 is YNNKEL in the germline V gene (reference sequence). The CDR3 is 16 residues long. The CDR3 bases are TGTGCCAGCAGCCAATCCCGACAGGGTTTAAACAATGAGCAGTTCTTC. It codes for CASSQSRQGLNNEQFF.

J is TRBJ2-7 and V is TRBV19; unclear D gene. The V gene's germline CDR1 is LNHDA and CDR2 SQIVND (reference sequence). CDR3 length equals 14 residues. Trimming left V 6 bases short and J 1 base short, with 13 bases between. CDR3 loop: CASRVAPDSYEQYF. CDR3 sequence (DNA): TGTGCCAGTAGGGTGGCGCCGGATTCCTACGAGCAGTACTTC.

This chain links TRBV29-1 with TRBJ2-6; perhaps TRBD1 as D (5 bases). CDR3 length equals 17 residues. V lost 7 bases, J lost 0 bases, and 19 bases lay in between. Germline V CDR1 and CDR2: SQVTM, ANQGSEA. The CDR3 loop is CSAEATVSSSGANVLTF. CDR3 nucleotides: TGCAGCGCCGAGGCGACAGTCTCGTCCTCTGGGGCCAACGTCCTGACTTTC. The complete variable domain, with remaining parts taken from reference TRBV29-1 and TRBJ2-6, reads SAVISQKPSRDICQRGTSLTIQCQVDSQVTMMFWYRQQPGQSLTLIATANQGSEATYESGFVIDKFPISRPNLTFSTLTVSNMSPEDSSIYLCSAEATVSSSGANVLTFGAGSRLTVL.

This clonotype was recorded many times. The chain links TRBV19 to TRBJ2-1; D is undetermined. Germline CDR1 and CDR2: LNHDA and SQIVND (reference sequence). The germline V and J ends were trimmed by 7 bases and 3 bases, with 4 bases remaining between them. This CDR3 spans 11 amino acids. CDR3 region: CASKGYNEQFF. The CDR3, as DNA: TGTGCCAGTAAGGGCTACAATGAGCAGTTCTTC.

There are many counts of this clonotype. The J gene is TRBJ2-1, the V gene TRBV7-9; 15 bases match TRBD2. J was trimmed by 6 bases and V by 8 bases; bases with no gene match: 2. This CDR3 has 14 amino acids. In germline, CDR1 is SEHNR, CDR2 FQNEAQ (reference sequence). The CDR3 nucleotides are TGTGCCAGCGGGGGACTAGCGGGGGGCAATGAGCAGTTCTTC. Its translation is CASGGLAGGNEQFF.